One sample yielded the 30 T cell receptor beta chains listed below, sequenced in a study of control samples from healthy donors and cancer patients. Generated by immunoSEQ multiplex PCR, the TCRdb table keeps only in-frame clones and is missing some. The top ten hold roughly 14% of the sample, which has around 68,000 clones, nearly 85% seen once. Sequencing used blood. Every receptor here comes from a man aged 60 to 75 in good health.

This chain joins TRBV6-2 or TRBV6-3 and TRBJ1-2; D remains unclear. Between the trimmed V and J ends, which lost 2 bases and 2 bases, there was a span of 6 bases. The CDR3 consists of 13 residues. The germline V gene has CDR1 MNHEY and CDR2 SVGEGT. CDR3 nucleotide sequence: TGTGCCAGCAGTTACCCCATCAACTATGGCTACACCTTC. Residues: CASSYPINYGYTF.

This chain links TRBV6-5 with TRBJ1-6; D is uncertain. There are 13 residues in the CDR3. Germline V CDR1 and CDR2: MNHEY, SVGAGI. V was trimmed by 4 bases and J by 10 bases, leaving 11 bases between them. In DNA form, the CDR3 reads TGTGCCAGCAGTTCGGAGGTCCGGTCACCCCTCCACTTT. This codes for CASSSEVRSPLHF.

This rearrangement joins TRBV10-3 to TRBJ2-5; D gene uncertain. CDR1 is ENHRY and CDR2 is SYGVKD in the germline V gene. Trimming stripped 10 bases from V and 1 base from J, with 7 bases between. CDR3 length: 11 residues. This CDR3 is CATSSQETQYF. Written as DNA, the CDR3 is TGTGCCACCTCCTCCCAAGAGACCCAGTACTTC.

V usage is TRBV5-6 and J usage is TRBJ2-2; D might be TRBD2 (5 bases). V gave up 2 bases and J gave up 7 bases, with 9 bases separating them. This CDR3 contains 13 residues. Germline V gives CDR1 SGHDT, CDR2 YYEEEE. Here the CDR3 reads CASSLPSNGELFF. CDR3 sequence (DNA): TGTGCCAGCAGCTTACCTAGCAACGGGGAGCTGTTTTTT.

V and J are TRBV7-3 and TRBJ2-5; 8 bases line up with TRBD2. V was pared by 5 bases and J by 3 bases, with 8 bases of the junction left unmatched. The CDR3 totals 15 residues. Germline CDR1 is SGHTA and CDR2 is FQGTGA. Written as DNA, the CDR3 is TGTGCCAGCAGCAGACGAGCGGGAGTGGAAGAGACCCAGTACTTC. Encoded protein: CASSRRAGVEETQYF. Full variable domain (remainder filled in from reference TRBV7-3 and TRBJ2-5): GAGVSQTPSNKVTEKGKYVELRCDPISGHTALYWYRQSLGQGPEFLIYFQGTGAADDSGLPNDRFFAVRPEGSVSTLKIQRTERGDSAVYLCASSRRAGVEETQYFGPGTRLLVL.

The V call is TRBV11-3, the J call TRBJ2-6; possibly TRBD2 for D (6 bases). This CDR3 is built from 18 residues. Germline V CDR1 and CDR2: SGHNT, YENEEA. Between the trimmed V and J ends, which lost 1 base and 4 bases, there was a span of 17 bases. Here the CDR3 DNA reads TGTGCCAGCAGCTTAGGGGTAGGCGCGGGGAAGGGGGCCAACGTCCTGACTTTC. Translating it yields CASSLGVGAGKGANVLTF.

The V and J genes are TRBV2 and TRBJ2-3; TRBD2 matches at 9 bases. V lost 4 bases and J lost 4; bases outside the gene matches: 6. Per germline, CDR1 SNHLY and CDR2 FYNNEI. This CDR3 is built from 15 residues. In DNA form, the CDR3 reads TGTGCCAGCAGTGGAGGCGGGAGGGCCCCAGATACGCAGTATTTT. Its protein is CASSGGGRAPDTQYF.

The sample holds a few counts of this clone. This chain joins TRBV6-2 or TRBV6-3 and TRBJ1-2, with D hard to call. This CDR3 spans 15 amino acids. Germline loops: CDR1 MNHEY, CDR2 SVGEGT. V was pared by 5 bases and J by 6 bases, with 19 bases between. The DNA for the CDR3 is TGTGCCAGCAGTCGAAACGACCGCCGAGGAGATGGCTACACCTTC. Protein product: CASSRNDRRGDGYTF.

V gene TRBV6-1 combines with J gene TRBJ2-7, with 12 bases fitting TRBD1. The CDR3 loop spans 16 amino acids. Per germline, CDR1 MNHNS and CDR2 SASEGT. After removal of 3 bases from V and 7 bases from J, the junction contained 10 bases not matched to a gene. CDR3 residues: CASSEAHGTGGDEQYF. Here the CDR3 DNA reads TGTGCCAGCAGTGAGGCCCACGGGACAGGGGGCGATGAGCAGTACTTC.

The chain combines TRBV6-2 or TRBV6-3 with TRBJ1-3; the D gene is possibly TRBD1 (6 bases). V was pared by 5 bases and J by 0 bases, with 11 bases between. CDR3 size: 15 residues. The germline gives CDR1 MNHEY, CDR2 SVGEGT. The CDR3 DNA is TGTGCCAGCAGTCTCACAGGGATCTCTGGAAACACCATATATTTT. This gives the protein CASSLTGISGNTIYF.

The CDR3 protein is CASSTSGTEVHNEQFF. DNA for the CDR3: TGTGCCAGCAGCACCTCCGGGACCGAGGTACACAATGAGCAGTTCTTC. The V call is TRBV7-2, the J call TRBJ2-1; D possibly matches TRBD1 or TRBD2 (5 bases each). The CDR3 covers 16 residues. The germline V and J ends were trimmed by 5 bases and 5 bases, with 19 bases remaining between them. CDR1 and CDR2 (germline): SGHTA, FQGNSA.

This clone has a handful of counts. V is TRBV9 and J is TRBJ1-4; D is perhaps TRBD1 (5 bases). V gave up 3 bases and J gave up 8 bases, with 17 bases separating them. This CDR3 has 15 amino acids. Per the germline V gene, CDR1 is SGDLS and CDR2 is YYNGEE. CDR3 amino acids: CASSAQGLLNEKLFF. The CDR3, as DNA: TGTGCCAGCAGCGCGCAGGGCCTATTAAACGAAAAACTGTTTTTT. The full variable domain, completed using reference TRBV9 and TRBJ1-4, is DSGVTQTPKHLITATGQRVTLRCSPRSGDLSVYWYQQSLDQGLQFLIQYYNGEERAKGNILERFSAQQFPDLHSELNLSSLELGDSALYFCASSAQGLLNEKLFFGSGTQLSVL.

This sequence joins TRBV12-5 and TRBJ1-2, with 10 bases that match TRBD1. V was clipped by 1 base and J by 5 bases; unmatched bases: 7. The germline V gene encodes CDR1 LGHNT and CDR2 FRNRAP. This CDR3 is 16 amino acids long. The DNA for the CDR3 is TGTGCTAGTGGTTTGGCTCAGGGGGACAGGGGATATGGCTACACCTTC. As protein: CASGLAQGDRGYGYTF.

This rearrangement joins TRBV18 to TRBJ1-2; D may be TRBD1 (5 bases). V lost 5 bases and J 0 bases, leaving 19 bases between the germline ends. Per germline, CDR1 KGHSH and CDR2 LQKENI. This CDR3 is 17 amino acids long. Here the CDR3 DNA reads TGTGCCAGCTCATTAAACCCCCCGGGGACTACTAACTATGGCTACACCTTC. Its translation: CASSLNPPGTTNYGYTF.

The rearrangement joins TRBV5-1 to TRBJ2-6; 8 bases map to TRBD1. Germline CDR1 reads SGHRS; CDR2 reads YFSETQ. CDR3 length: 18 residues. Trimming cost V 3 bases and J 0 bases; bases outside gene matches: 8. CDR3: CASSSGTGYISGANVLTF. In DNA, the CDR3 is TGCGCCAGCAGCTCGGGGACAGGTTATATCTCTGGGGCCAACGTCCTGACTTTC.

This clone has only a few counts. The chain has TRBV7-2 and TRBJ1-1; D perhaps matches TRBD1 (5 bases). The CDR3 covers 15 residues. Germline V lookup: CDR1 SGHTA, CDR2 FQGNSA. The V gene lost 1 base and the J gene lost 3 bases, with 12 bases spanning the gap. The CDR3 bases are TGTGCCAGCAGCTTAGATGGGGGATCGGACACTGAAGCTTTCTTT. Its protein is CASSLDGGSDTEAFF.

The chain has TRBV11-2 and TRBJ2-2; no reliable D call. The CDR3 is 12 amino acids. CDR1 is SGHAT, CDR2 FQNNGV, per germline. The ends were cut back, 5 bases at V and 7 bases at J, with 8 bases in the middle. CDR3 residues: CASSVGYGELFF. In DNA, the CDR3 is TGTGCCAGCAGCGTGGGGTACGGGGAGCTGTTTTTT.

The chain couples TRBV6-5 to TRBJ2-5, with a possible D match to TRBD1 (5 bases). CDR1 MNHEY and CDR2 SVGAGI come from the germline V gene. Trimming removed 0 bases at V and 5 bases at J, with 10 bases between. The CDR3 sequence is 14 residues long. CDR3 sequence (DNA): TGTGCCAGCAGTTACTCGACAGTGGAGGAGACCCAGTACTTC. The encoded protein is CASSYSTVEETQYF.

This clone was counted a single time. The chain combines TRBV3-1 (or the pseudogene TRBV3-2) with TRBJ2-1; D gene unclear. CDR3 length equals 14 residues. Trimming took 3 bases from V and 4 from J, leaving 10 bases between them. The V gene's germline CDR1 is LGHDT and CDR2 YNNKEL (reference sequence). CDR3 nucleotide sequence: TGTGCCAGCAGCCATTTTAATCTGTACAATGAGCAGTTCTTC. Translation gives CASSHFNLYNEQFF.

The rearrangement joins TRBV13 to TRBJ1-5, with a possible D match to TRBD1 (5 bases). Trimming took off 2 bases at V and 3 bases at J, with 11 bases between the two ends. Germline CDR1 and CDR2: PRHDT and FYEKMQ (reference sequence). CDR3 length: 15 residues. The CDR3 nucleotides read TGTGCCAGCAGCTTAAGGGGCCACTCCAATCAGCCCCAGCATTTT. It specifies CASSLRGHSNQPQHF.

This chain uses TRBV11-2 with TRBJ2-1; possible D gene TRBD2, 6 bases. Trimming pared 2 bases from V and 3 bases from J, leaving 11 bases between. Germline V gene data show CDR1 as SGHAT and CDR2 as FQNNGV. The length of the CDR3 is 15 residues. CDR3 sequence: CASSLRLVLYNEQFF. CDR3 in DNA: TGTGCCAGCAGCTTAAGACTAGTTCTCTACAATGAGCAGTTCTTC.

On this clone itself: Mismatch with germline at one junction end may stem from a read error. V usage is TRBV6-2 or TRBV6-3 and J usage is TRBJ2-4, with TRBD2 matching 12 bases. The CDR3 spans 21 residues. Germline loops: CDR1 MNHEY, CDR2 SVGEGT. The CDR3 DNA sequence: TGTGCCAGCAGTAACTCGATCCCGGGACTAGCGGGCCCCTCAGCCAAAAACATTCAGTACTTC. This sequence encodes CASSNSIPGLAGPSAKNIQYF.

This clone was found once. This rearrangement joins TRBV2 to TRBJ2-2; D remains unclear. V was trimmed by 3 bases and J by 0 bases, leaving 11 bases between them. The CDR3 is 16 residues long. Germline lookup yields CDR1 SNHLY and CDR2 FYNNEI. The CDR3 protein is CASSDPEYANTGELFF. DNA of the CDR3: TGTGCCAGCAGTGATCCGGAGTACGCGAACACCGGGGAGCTGTTTTTT. The whole variable domain, remainder taken from reference TRBV2 and TRBJ2-2, is EPEVTQTPSHQVTQMGQEVILRCVPISNHLYFYWYRQILGQKVEFLVSFYNNEISEKSEIFDDQFSVERPDGSNFTLKIRSTKLEDSAMYFCASSDPEYANTGELFFGEGSRLTVL.

This clone showed up just once. This chain connects TRBV9 to TRBJ2-7; TRBD2 might be the D (6 bases). V lost 0 bases and J lost 12, with 22 bases in between. The CDR3 covers 15 residues. The V gene's germline CDR1 is SGDLS and CDR2 YYNGEE. CDR3 nucleotide sequence: TGTGCCAGCAGCGTAGACCCGGGGGAAGGTACACCCCGGTACTTC. It encodes CASSVDPGEGTPRYF.

Regarding this clone: Within the sample, other DNA sequences also encode this same CDR3. The genes are TRBV6-6 and TRBJ1-1, with a possible D match to TRBD1 (5 bases). Germline CDR1 MNHNY, CDR2 SVGAGI (reference sequence). This CDR3 region has 14 residues. Trimming removed 6 bases at V and 1 base at J, with 12 bases between. CDR3 protein: CASSPTGGNTEAFF. The DNA for the CDR3 is TGTGCCAGCAGCCCTACGGGGGGGAACACTGAAGCTTTCTTT.

The rearrangement uses TRBV6-2 or TRBV6-3 and TRBJ2-3; no clear D gene. The CDR3 loop spans 14 amino acids. Germline V gene lookup returns CDR1 MNHEY and CDR2 SVGEGT. V gave up 6 bases and J gave up 4 bases, with 14 bases separating them. CDR3 nucleotide sequence: TGTGCCAGCAGCCTTGCACGGCAGGCAGATACGCAGTATTTT. Amino acids: CASSLARQADTQYF.

The chain uses TRBV4-3 and TRBJ2-3; D is unclear. V lost 0 bases to trimming and J lost 2 bases, with 9 bases between them. CDR1 LGHNA and CDR2 YSLEER come from the germline V gene. The CDR3 has 15 residues. The chain's CDR3 is CASSQDSHTTDTQYF. The CDR3 coding sequence is TGCGCCAGCAGCCAAGATTCGCATACCACAGATACGCAGTATTTT.

The chain employs TRBV3-1 (or the pseudogene TRBV3-2) and TRBJ2-4, with D maybe TRBD2 (7 bases). CDR1 and CDR2 (germline): LGHDT, YNNKEL (reference sequence). The V end lost 2 bases, the J end lost 0 bases, and 29 bases lay between the germline ends. This CDR3 region has 22 residues. CDR3 sequence (DNA): TGTGCCAGCAGCCAATTTAATAGAAGTGCGGGGGCCAACCTTATAGCCAAAAACATTCAGTACTTC. Translating it yields CASSQFNRSAGANLIAKNIQYF.

V usage is TRBV30 and J usage is TRBJ1-3; 7 nucleotides match TRBD1. Unmatched junction bases numbered 6, after V lost 4 bases and J lost 3 bases. Germline-derived CDR1 and CDR2 are GTSNPN and SVGIG (reference sequence). CDR3 length: 14 amino acids. The CDR3: CAWNYRGNGNTIYF. For the CDR3, the DNA is TGTGCCTGGAATTACAGGGGTAATGGAAACACCATATATTTT.

This chain links TRBV6-5 with TRBJ2-7; D might be TRBD1 (6 bases). From germline, CDR1 is MNHEY and CDR2 SVGAGI. CDR3 length: 12 amino acids. V was clipped by 6 bases and J by 4 bases, with 10 bases between them. CDR3 sequence: CASRPGQYEQYF. CDR3 bases: TGTGCCAGCAGGCCCGGACAGTACGAGCAGTACTTC.